Sequencing of this T cell receptor beta chain was carried out in a study of shared clonotypes between healthy human individuals. Study-level points and caveats: The low donor count limited represented genetic and exposure-history diversity.

Trimming shortened V by 4 bases and J by 3 bases, and 17 bases separated the two germline ends. The CDR3 contains 15 residues. CDR1 and CDR2 (germline): SGHNT, YYREEE (reference sequence). CD45RO-negative cells were positively selected for CCR7, leaving out terminally differentiated effector memory CD45RA+ cells. This clone occurred once. What it binds is unknown. The protocol was immunoSEQ multiplex PCR, while the TCRdb copy is restricted to in-frame clones and leaves out a portion. Altogether about 2 million clones are present, less than 95% being singletons, with the ten largest covering roughly 1.2%.

The sequenced sample consisted of naive CD8+ T cells sorted from blood. The chain carries TRBV5-4 and TRBJ2-7; no reliable D call. This clonotype was obtained from a man in his late teens or twenties in good health. CDR3 loop: CASSDGEDGFYEQYF. CDR3 nucleotide sequence: TGTGCCAGCAGCGACGGAGAAGACGGATTCTACGAGCAGTACTTC.